This T cell receptor beta chain appears in the sequencing data of a study of CD8 T cells in Susac syndrome. General observations from the study: By the study's own acknowledgment, its TCR sequencing and HLA analysis included relatively few individuals.

CD8+ and CD4+ T cells circulating in blood were sequenced for TCR beta. Stable or active relapsing-remitting multiple sclerosis, untreated and meeting revised McDonald criteria, defined the controls. Points on this clonotype: Its antigen is undetermined.

The authors reverse transcribed roughly 0.5 to 1 ug RNA with random hexamers. The amplification used immunoSEQ multiplex PCR on TCR beta CDR3; it spanned 54 Vbeta and 13 Jbeta. Each CDR3 protein is one row after TCRdb ran MiXCR on the immunoSEQ multiplex PCR reads. The table lists fewer than 350,000 distinct CDR3 sequences, 92% of them singletons, with less than 0.08% in the top ten. This CDR3 is built from 13 residues. V lost 5 bases to trimming and J lost 3 bases, with 7 bases between them. From germline, CDR1 is KGHDR and CDR2 SFDVKD. The chain uses TRBV24-1 and TRBJ1-5; no firm D call. Specimen: CD4+ T cells from PBMCs. The TCR sequence derives from a human donor with multiple sclerosis. In nucleotides, the CDR3 is TGTGCCACCAGTGCAACGTACAATCAGCCCCAGCATTTT. This codes for CATSATYNQPQHF.